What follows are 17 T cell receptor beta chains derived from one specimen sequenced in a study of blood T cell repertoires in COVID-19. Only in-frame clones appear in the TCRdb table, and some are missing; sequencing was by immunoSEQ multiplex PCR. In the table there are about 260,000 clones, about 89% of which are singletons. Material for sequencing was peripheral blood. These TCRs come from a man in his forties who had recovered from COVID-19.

The CDR3 reads CASSLSAGRGGDYGYTF. CDR3 in DNA: TGTGCCAGCAGCTTATCGGCAGGGCGAGGGGGGGACTATGGCTACACCTTC. The V call is TRBV7-8, the J call TRBJ1-2; weak D call: TRBD1 (6 bases). V dropped 2 bases and J dropped 3 bases, with 19 bases sitting between them. Germline CDR1 and CDR2: SGHVS and FQNEAQ. The CDR3 consists of 17 residues.

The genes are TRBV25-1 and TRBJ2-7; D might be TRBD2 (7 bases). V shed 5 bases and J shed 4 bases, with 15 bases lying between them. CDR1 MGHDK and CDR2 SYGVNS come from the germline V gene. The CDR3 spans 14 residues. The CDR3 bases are TGTGCCAGCAGTCCCCCGGGGGGCTTATACGAGCAGTACTTC. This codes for CASSPPGGLYEQYF.

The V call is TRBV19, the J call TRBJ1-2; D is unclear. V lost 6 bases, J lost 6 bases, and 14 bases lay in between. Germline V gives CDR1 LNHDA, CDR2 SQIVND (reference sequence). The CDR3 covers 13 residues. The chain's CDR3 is CASRREGGHGYTF. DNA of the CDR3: TGTGCCAGTAGAAGGGAGGGCGGGCATGGCTACACCTTC.

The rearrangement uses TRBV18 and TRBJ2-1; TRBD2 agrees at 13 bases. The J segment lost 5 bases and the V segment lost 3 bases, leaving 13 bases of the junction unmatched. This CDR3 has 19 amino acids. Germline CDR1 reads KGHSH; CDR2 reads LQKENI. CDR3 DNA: TGTGCCAGCTCACCTCTACTAGCGGGAGGGCCTGACGGAAACAATGAGCAGTTCTTC. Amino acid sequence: CASSPLLAGGPDGNNEQFF.

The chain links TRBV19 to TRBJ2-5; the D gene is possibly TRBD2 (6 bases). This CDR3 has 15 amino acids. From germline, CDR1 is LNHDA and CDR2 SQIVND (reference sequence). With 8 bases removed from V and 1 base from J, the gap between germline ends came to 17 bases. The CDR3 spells CASRGSGAPQETQYF. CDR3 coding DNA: TGTGCCAGTCGGGGGAGTGGGGCCCCCCAAGAGACCCAGTACTTC.

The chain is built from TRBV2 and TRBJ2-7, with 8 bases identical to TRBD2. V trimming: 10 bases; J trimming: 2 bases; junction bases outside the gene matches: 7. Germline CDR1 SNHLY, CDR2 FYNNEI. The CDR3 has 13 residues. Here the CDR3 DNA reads TGTGCCATCCCAGGACTAGCTCCCTACGAGCAGTACTTC. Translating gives CAIPGLAPYEQYF.

Here the CDR3 reads CASSLGIRLAPRDEQFF. Written as DNA, the CDR3 is TGCGCCAGCAGCTTGGGAATCCGGCTAGCACCTAGGGATGAGCAGTTCTTC. This chain joins TRBV5-1 and TRBJ2-1; a weak D match, TRBD2 (5 bases). The CDR3 length is 17 residues. Germline V gene sequence: CDR1 SGHRS, CDR2 YFSETQ. Trimming shortened V by 0 bases and J by 8 bases, and 21 bases separated the two germline ends.

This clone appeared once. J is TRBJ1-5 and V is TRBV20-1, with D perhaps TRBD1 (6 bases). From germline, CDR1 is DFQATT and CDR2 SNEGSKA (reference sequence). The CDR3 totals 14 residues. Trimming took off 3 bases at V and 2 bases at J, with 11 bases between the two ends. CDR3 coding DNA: TGCAGTGCTAGTCTGAACAGGGGCAATCAGCCCCAGCATTTT. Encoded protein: CSASLNRGNQPQHF.

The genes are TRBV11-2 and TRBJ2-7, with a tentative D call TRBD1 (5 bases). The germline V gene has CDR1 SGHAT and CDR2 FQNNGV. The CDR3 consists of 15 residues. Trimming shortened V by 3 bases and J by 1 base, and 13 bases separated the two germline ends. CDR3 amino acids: CASSFDRSTSYEQYF. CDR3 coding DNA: TGTGCCAGCAGCTTCGACAGATCTACTTCCTACGAGCAGTACTTC.

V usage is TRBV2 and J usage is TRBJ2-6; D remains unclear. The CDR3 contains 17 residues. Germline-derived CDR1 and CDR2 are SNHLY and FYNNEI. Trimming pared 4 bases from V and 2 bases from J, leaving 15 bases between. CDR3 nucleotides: TGTGCCAGCAGTGTAATGGGTGGGCTCCCTGGGGCCAACGTCCTGACTTTC. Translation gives CASSVMGGLPGANVLTF.

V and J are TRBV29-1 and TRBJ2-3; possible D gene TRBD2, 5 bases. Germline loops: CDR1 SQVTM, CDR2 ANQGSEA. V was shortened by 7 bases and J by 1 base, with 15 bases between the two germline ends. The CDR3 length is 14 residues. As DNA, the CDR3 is TGCAGCGCCGCCCGGGGTCGGGGCACAGATACGCAGTATTTT. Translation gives CSAARGRGTDTQYF.

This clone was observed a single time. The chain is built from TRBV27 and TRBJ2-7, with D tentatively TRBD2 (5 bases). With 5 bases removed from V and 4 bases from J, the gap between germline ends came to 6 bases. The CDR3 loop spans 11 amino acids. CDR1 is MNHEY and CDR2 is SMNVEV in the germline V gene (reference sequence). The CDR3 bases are TGTGCCAGCAGTGACTATTACGAGCAGTACTTC. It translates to CASSDYYEQYF.

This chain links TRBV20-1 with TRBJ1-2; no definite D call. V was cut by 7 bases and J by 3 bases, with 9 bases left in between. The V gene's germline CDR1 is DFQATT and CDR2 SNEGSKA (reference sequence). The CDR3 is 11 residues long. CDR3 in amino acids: CSDRSDYGYTF. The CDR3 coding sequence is TGCAGTGACCGGTCGGACTATGGCTACACCTTC.

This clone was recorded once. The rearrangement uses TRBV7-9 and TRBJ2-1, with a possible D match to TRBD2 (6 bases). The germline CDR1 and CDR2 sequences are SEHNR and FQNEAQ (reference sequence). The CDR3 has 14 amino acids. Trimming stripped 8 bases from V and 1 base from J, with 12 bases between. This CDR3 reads CASQAGQSYNEQFF. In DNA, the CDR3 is TGTGCCAGCCAAGCGGGTCAGTCCTACAATGAGCAGTTCTTC.

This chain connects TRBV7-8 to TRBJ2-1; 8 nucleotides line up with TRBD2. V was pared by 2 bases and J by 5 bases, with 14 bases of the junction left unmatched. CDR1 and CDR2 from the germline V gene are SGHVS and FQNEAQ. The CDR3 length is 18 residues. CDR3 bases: TGTGCCAGCAGCTTACCAGGGGCGGGGGGACACGCTAACAATGAGCAGTTCTTC. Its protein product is CASSLPGAGGHANNEQFF.

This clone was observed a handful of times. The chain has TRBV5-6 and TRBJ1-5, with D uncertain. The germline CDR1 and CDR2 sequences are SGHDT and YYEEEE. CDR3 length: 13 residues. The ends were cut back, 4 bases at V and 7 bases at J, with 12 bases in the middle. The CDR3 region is CASSPPSGQPQHF. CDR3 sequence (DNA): TGTGCCAGCAGCCCGCCGTCCGGGCAGCCCCAGCATTTT.

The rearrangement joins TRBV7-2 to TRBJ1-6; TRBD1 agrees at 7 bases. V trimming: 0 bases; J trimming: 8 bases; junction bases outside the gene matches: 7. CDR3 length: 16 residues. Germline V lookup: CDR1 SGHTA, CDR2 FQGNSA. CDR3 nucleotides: TGTGCCAGCAGCTTAGCGGTACAGGGGCTTTATTCACCCCTCCACTTT. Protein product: CASSLAVQGLYSPLHF.